This TCR beta chain was retrieved from a study of blood T cell repertoires in COVID-19. Study-wide background: Both acute and convalescent COVID-19 samples were obtained from the United States, Italy and Spain. PBMCs, B-cell-depleted T cells, or T cells provided the cDNA or gDNA that made up the material.

Original processing notes: Counts of nucleated cells, estimated from reference gene primer amplification, were obtained. TCRdb's table, derived via immunoSEQ multiplex PCR, lists solely in-frame clones and lacks some. That table is the source of V, J and clone size, and D and trimming were worked out from the DNA. The sample lists 130,000 to 150,000 clones; over 70% were seen once. V lost 0 bases, J lost 2 bases, and 6 bases stayed unmatched. This CDR3 region has 15 residues. Per germline, CDR1 GTSNPN and CDR2 SVGIG (reference sequence). The sequencing input was peripheral blood. The source of this sequence is an elderly man with acute or convalescent COVID-19. V gene TRBV30 combines with J gene TRBJ1-1; 7 bases are shared with TRBD1. CDR3 region: CAWSVPGQVNTEAFF. The DNA of the CDR3 is TGTGCCTGGAGTGTACCTGGACAGGTCAACACTGAAGCTTTCTTT.